The entry below describes one TCR beta chain. The antigen remains unidentified. This sample is drawn from a study of T cells in localized non-small cell lung cancer. Study-level points and caveats: Appearing in adjacent lung were a median about 59 of the top 100 tumor clones. Sequencing, confined to only one tumor region, leaves heterogeneity possible. Tumor showed lower T cell clonality than uninvolved adjacent lung, where it was highest. Longer survival (overall) was linked to higher T cell density in blood.

Measured with immunoSEQ multiplex PCR; TCRdb has only the in-frame clones, and not every one. Of 11,000 or so clones detected, around 83% appear once; the ten largest clones hold about 9.1%. Germline V gene data show CDR1 as LNHDA and CDR2 as SQIVND (reference sequence). The V and J ends lost 6 bases and 2 bases, in that order; junction bases with no gene match: 12. The CDR3 loop spans 16 amino acids. Here the sequenced sample was peripheral blood, taken before any cancer treatment. This receptor was taken from a male donor aged 60 or over with stage III lung adenocarcinoma. The V call is TRBV19, the J call TRBJ2-5; 7 bases align to TRBD1. The CDR3 bases are TGTGCCAGTAGCCCCCTGACAGGGATCGGGCAAGAGACCCAGTACTTC. Amino acids: CASSPLTGIGQETQYF.